A single sample gave rise to the 26 T cell receptor beta chains below, sequenced in a study of OX40 agonist ivuxolimab in advanced cancers. Profiling relied on immunoSEQ multiplex PCR, and the TCRdb table lists in-frame clones only, not all of them. This table has roughly 48,000 clones, 80% to 90% appearing once. The sample here was CD4+ or CD8+ T cells sorted from blood, taken in a trial of the OX40 agonist ivuxolimab. Receptors were obtained from an adult with an advanced solid tumor such as melanoma, head and neck, liver or kidney cancer.

This chain joins TRBV5-4 and TRBJ2-7, with 7 bases identical to TRBD1. The CDR3 totals 13 residues. CDR1 and CDR2 from the germline V gene are SGHNT and YYREEE (reference sequence). J was trimmed by 3 bases and V by 3 bases; bases with no gene match: 3. CDR3 loop: CASSSWTGYEQYF. The CDR3 DNA follows: TGTGCCAGCAGCTCGTGGACAGGCTACGAGCAGTACTTC.

This clone was seen only a few times. J is TRBJ1-2 and V is TRBV5-4, with D possibly being TRBD1 (6 bases). The CDR3 has 14 amino acids. The germline V gene has CDR1 SGHNT and CDR2 YYREEE (reference sequence). V was pared by 0 bases and J by 7 bases, with 13 bases between. The CDR3 sequence is CASSLETGIGGYTF. CDR3 sequence (DNA): TGTGCCAGCAGCTTGGAGACAGGTATTGGTGGCTACACCTTC.

The chain employs TRBV29-1 and TRBJ2-7; 8 bases agree with TRBD1. V trimming: 7 bases; J trimming: 1 base; junction bases outside the gene matches: 6. The length of the CDR3 is 13 residues. CDR1 is SQVTM, CDR2 ANQGSEA, per germline. This chain's CDR3 is CSALTGESYEQYF. CDR3 DNA sequence: TGCAGCGCCCTGACAGGGGAGTCCTACGAGCAGTACTTC.

J is TRBJ2-3 and V is TRBV21-1; TRBD1 was called by the table and not checked on the DNA. TRBV21-1 constitutes a pseudogene. The CDR3 has 19 residues. The DNA for the CDR3 is TGTGCCAGCAGCAAAGAGAACAGTGAGTTAAAGATTAGCACAGATACGCAGTATTTT. It translates to CASSKENSELKISTDTQYF.

This clone was observed a few times. The V call is TRBV27, the J call TRBJ1-1; the D gene is possibly TRBD1 (5 bases). Germline CDR1 and CDR2: MNHEY and SMNVEV (reference sequence). The CDR3 runs 12 residues. V was pared by 6 bases and J by 7 bases, with 12 bases between. The CDR3 sequence: CASRTPGLEAFF. The CDR3 region has the DNA TGTGCCAGCAGGACCCCAGGGCTTGAAGCTTTCTTT.

The chain recombines TRBV4-3 with TRBJ2-3; 12 bases line up with TRBD2. Germline V CDR1 and CDR2: LGHNA, YSLEER. Trimming cost V 2 bases and J 5 bases; bases outside gene matches: 8. The CDR3 is 17 residues long. The CDR3 is CASSQTASGGVGDTQYF. CDR3 DNA sequence: TGCGCCAGCAGCCAAACCGCTAGCGGGGGGGTTGGAGATACGCAGTATTTT.

The table lists this clone with many counts. The chain links TRBV6-5 to TRBJ2-3; D gene ambiguous. Trimming stripped 4 bases from V and 0 bases from J, with 5 bases between. CDR1 MNHEY and CDR2 SVGAGI come from the germline V gene. This CDR3 has 13 residues. The CDR3 loop is CASSLQSTDTQYF. CDR3 sequence (DNA): TGTGCCAGCAGTTTACAGAGCACAGATACGCAGTATTTT.

The rearrangement uses TRBV14 and TRBJ2-2; 9 bases fit TRBD2. From germline, CDR1 is SGHDN and CDR2 FVKESK. The CDR3 has 17 amino acids. V was clipped by 4 bases and J by 6 bases; unmatched bases: 12. CDR3 region: CASSPHIAGVLAGELFF. DNA of the CDR3: TGTGCCAGCAGCCCTCATATAGCGGGAGTCCTAGCCGGGGAGCTGTTTTTT.

This chain joins TRBV6-5 and TRBJ1-6, with D possibly being TRBD1 (5 bases). The CDR3 extends over 15 amino acids. The V gene lost 4 bases and the J gene lost 6 bases, with 13 bases spanning the gap. Germline V lookup: CDR1 MNHEY, CDR2 SVGAGI. The CDR3: CASSSEVQANSPLHF. The CDR3 coding sequence is TGTGCCAGCAGTTCGGAGGTACAGGCTAATTCACCCCTCCACTTT.

This clone has just one count. This chain uses TRBV5-1 with TRBJ2-1; 12 bases are a match to TRBD2. CDR1 and CDR2 (germline): SGHRS, YFSETQ. The CDR3 length is 21 residues. V lost 0 bases and J lost 4; bases outside the gene matches: 17. This chain's CDR3 is CASSLVDTGTSGLRDYNEQFF. DNA of the CDR3: TGCGCCAGCAGCTTGGTCGACACCGGGACTAGCGGGTTAAGGGATTACAATGAGCAGTTCTTC. Based on the CDR3 plus reference TRBV5-1 and TRBJ2-1, the full variable domain is KAGVTQTPRYLIKTRGQQVTLSCSPISGHRSVSWYQQTPGQGLQFLFEYFSETQRNKGNFPGRFSGRQFSNSRSEMNVSTLELGDSALYLCASSLVDTGTSGLRDYNEQFFGPGTRLTVL.

J is TRBJ1-6 and V is TRBV6-5; a weak D match, TRBD1 (6 bases). V was trimmed by 10 bases and J by 6 bases, leaving 19 bases between them. Germline V gene lookup returns CDR1 MNHEY and CDR2 SVGAGI. This CDR3 has 15 amino acids. The CDR3 DNA sequence: TGTGCCACCCGGATAACAGGGATTGGTAATTCACCCCTCCACTTT. As protein: CATRITGIGNSPLHF.

The J gene is TRBJ2-1, the V gene TRBV6-1; TRBD1 aligns across 8 bases. Trimming removed 7 bases from V and 0 bases from J; junction bases left unmatched: 5. CDR1 is MNHNS, CDR2 SASEGT, per germline. The CDR3 sequence is 15 residues long. CDR3 residues: CASNNRGSSYNEQFF. CDR3 DNA sequence: TGTGCCAGCAATAACAGGGGGAGCTCCTACAATGAGCAGTTCTTC.

The J gene is TRBJ2-1, the V gene TRBV5-1; D not resolved. CDR3 length equals 13 residues. Germline values: CDR1 SGHRS, CDR2 YFSETQ. V lost 0 bases and J 8 bases, leaving 9 bases between the germline ends. This chain's CDR3 is CASSLGLGDEQFF. CDR3 sequence (DNA): TGCGCCAGCAGCTTGGGGCTGGGTGATGAGCAGTTCTTC.

A few counts support this clone. The chain combines TRBV29-1 with TRBJ1-2; no reliable D call. The CDR3 sequence is 14 residues long. With 5 bases removed from V and 0 bases from J, the gap between germline ends came to 13 bases. Per the germline V gene, CDR1 is SQVTM and CDR2 is ANQGSEA. CDR3 bases: TGCAGCGTTTTAGGACTCGCCTCTAACTATGGCTACACCTTC. Its translation is CSVLGLASNYGYTF.

The chain has TRBV15 and TRBJ1-1, with 8 bases that match TRBD1. This CDR3 has 12 residues. In germline, CDR1 is LNHNV, CDR2 YYDKDF (reference sequence). The J segment lost 4 bases and the V segment lost 10 bases, leaving 5 bases of the junction unmatched. The CDR3 spells CASRGPGTEAFF. CDR3 nucleotide sequence: TGTGCCAGCAGGGGGCCCGGCACTGAAGCTTTCTTT. The whole variable domain, remainder taken from reference TRBV15 and TRBJ1-1, is DAMVIQNPRYQVTQFGKPVTLSCSQTLNHNVMYWYQQKSSQAPKLLFHYYDKDFNNEADTPDNFQSRRPNTSFCFLDIRSPGLGDTAMYLCASRGPGTEAFFGQGTRLTVV.

The chain joins TRBV7-9 to TRBJ2-7, with 13 bases identical to TRBD2. Trimming took 6 bases from V and 5 from J; bases not matched to a gene: 10. Per the germline V gene, CDR1 is SEHNR and CDR2 is FQNEAQ (reference sequence). The length of the CDR3 is 16 residues. CDR3 nucleotides: TGTGCCAGCAGTAGTATTAGGACTAGCGGGAGCCACGAGCAGTACTTC. It translates to CASSSIRTSGSHEQYF.

The rearrangement links TRBV19 to TRBJ1-1, with D unresolved. V dropped 8 bases and J dropped 1 base, with 8 bases sitting between them. The CDR3 spans 12 residues. Germline V lookup: CDR1 LNHDA, CDR2 SQIVND (reference sequence). The DNA of the CDR3 is TGTGCCAGTTCCGCGGAGAACACTGAAGCTTTCTTT. The encoded protein is CASSAENTEAFF.

The chain is built from TRBV23-1 and TRBJ1-4; D is possibly TRBD1 (6 bases). TRBV23-1 is known as an ORF, though its function is uncertain. CDR3 length equals 16 residues. The ends were cut back, 2 bases at V and 0 bases at J, with 10 bases in the middle. The CDR3 sequence: CASSQGGQTTNEKLFF. CDR3 nucleotides: TGCGCCAGCAGTCAAGGAGGACAGACAACTAATGAAAAACTGTTTTTT.

J is TRBJ2-1 and V is TRBV29-1; 8 bases are shared with TRBD2. This CDR3 has 14 amino acids. Losses at the gene ends were 0 bases for V and 3 bases for J; bases not matched to a gene: 1. Germline V gene lookup returns CDR1 SQVTM and CDR2 ANQGSEA. The CDR3: CSVEEAGVYNEQFF. The CDR3 DNA reads TGCAGCGTTGAAGAAGCGGGGGTCTACAATGAGCAGTTCTTC.

Written as DNA, the CDR3 is TGTGCCATCAGTGAACAGGGGTCCTACGAGCAGTACTTC. Its protein product is CAISEQGSYEQYF. J is TRBJ2-7 and V is TRBV10-3; 7 nucleotides agree with TRBD1. V lost 3 bases and J lost 1; bases outside the gene matches: 0. This CDR3 contains 13 residues. CDR1 ENHRY and CDR2 SYGVKD come from the germline V gene.

This clone was picked up one time. V and J are TRBV19 and TRBJ2-4, with D perhaps TRBD1 (5 bases). Trimming cost V 5 bases and J 2 bases, with 10 bases left between them. CDR1 and CDR2 (germline): LNHDA, SQIVND (reference sequence). The CDR3 covers 14 residues. Here the CDR3 reads CASSRSGSKNIQYF. CDR3 DNA sequence: TGTGCCAGTAGTCGTTCAGGGTCCAAAAACATTCAGTACTTC.

J is TRBJ1-2 and V is TRBV27; 8 bases align to TRBD1. CDR1 and CDR2 (germline): MNHEY, SMNVEV (reference sequence). V lost 7 bases and J lost 6; bases outside the gene matches: 7. The CDR3 consists of 13 residues. The CDR3 nucleotides read TGTGCCAGCAAAGCAGGGGGCGTAAATGGCTACACCTTC. Amino acids: CASKAGGVNGYTF.

The rearrangement joins TRBV27 to TRBJ1-6; D remains ambiguous. Deletions cut 1 base from V and 5 bases from J, with 6 bases between. The germline CDR1 and CDR2 sequences are MNHEY and SMNVEV (reference sequence). This CDR3 region has 14 residues. DNA for the CDR3: TGTGCCAGCAGTTTATGGTCCCATAATTCACCCCTCCACTTT. Its translation: CASSLWSHNSPLHF.

The J gene is TRBJ2-3, the V gene TRBV5-5, with a weak D call TRBD2 (7 bases). The CDR3 is made up of 16 amino acids. Trimming took 3 bases from V and 4 from J, leaving 18 bases between them. Germline V CDR1 and CDR2: SGHKS, YYEKEE (reference sequence). Here the CDR3 reads CASSWRGRPLADTQYF. The DNA of the CDR3 is TGTGCCAGCAGCTGGCGGGGGCGGCCCCTCGCAGATACGCAGTATTTT.

The J gene is TRBJ2-5, the V gene TRBV5-1; D perhaps matches TRBD2 (6 bases). CDR3 size: 14 residues. V lost 4 bases, J lost 2 bases, and 12 bases lay in between. The germline gives CDR1 SGHRS, CDR2 YFSETQ. The DNA of the CDR3 is TGCGCCAGCAGCATACCGGGACTTCAAGAGACCCAGTACTTC. It encodes CASSIPGLQETQYF.

The genes are TRBV11-2 and TRBJ2-7; TRBD1 matches 11 bases. This CDR3 spans 15 amino acids. Germline-derived CDR1 and CDR2 are SGHAT and FQNNGV. Losses at the gene ends were 4 bases for V and 5 bases for J; bases not matched to a gene: 7. CDR3 region: CASSSRTGGLDEQYF. The CDR3 DNA follows: TGTGCCAGCAGCTCGCGGACAGGGGGCCTGGACGAGCAGTACTTC.